Shown below are 21 T cell receptor beta chains from a single sample sequenced in a study of T cell clonality in common variable immunodeficiency. These receptors are not linked to any known antigen. Some clones are missing from TCRdb's copy, which holds only in-frame ones; the method was immunoSEQ multiplex PCR. The sample was found to contain around 19,000 clones, and every one recurs. Findings and caveats of the study: Common variable immunodeficiency TCR beta sequences reportedly had fewer deletions and N-nucleotide insertions.

Input material: peripheral blood mononuclear cells. The receptors stem from a human donor with common variable immunodeficiency.

The DNA read from the CDR3 is TGTGCCAGCGCGGGCGGGGGGGCCGGTGCAGATACG. Encoded protein: CASAGGGAGADT. The whole CDR3 sequence reads CASAGGGAGADTQYF. The chain combines TRBV13 with TRBJ2-3; 9 bases are shared with TRBD2. The read ends 3 residues shy of where the CDR3 ends; the end is completed using the germline J gene. J lost 4 bases, V lost 8 bases, and 10 bases had no gene match. The CDR3 sequence is 15 residues long. Looked up from germline, CDR1 is PRHDT and CDR2 is FYEKMQ (reference sequence).

Notes on this clone: The read stops 3 residues short of the end of the CDR3; the missing end is completed from the germline J gene. The chain is built from TRBV6-1 and TRBJ2-7; no definite D call. The V and J ends lost 0 bases and 2 bases respectively, with 8 bases between them. The CDR3 totals 14 residues. Germline V gives CDR1 MNHNS, CDR2 SASEGT. The CDR3 bases that were read are TGTGCCAGCAGTGAAGCGGGCAGCACCTACGAG. Protein product: CASSEAGSTYE. The full-length CDR3 reads as CASSEAGSTYEQYF.

This clone was detected ten times or more. The read stops 3 residues short of the end of the CDR3; the missing end is completed from the germline J gene. The chain uses TRBV14 and TRBJ2-7; D may be TRBD1 (6 bases). Between the trimmed V and J ends, which lost 0 bases and 6 bases, there was a span of 15 bases. Germline-derived CDR1 and CDR2 are SGHDN and FVKESK. The CDR3 sequence is 15 residues long. CDR3: CASSQDWLRGGEQYF. The CDR3 bases that were read are TGTGCCAGCAGCCAAGATTGGCTAAGAGGGGGCGAG.

This clone showed up many times. The missing CDR3 end, 3 residues past where the read stops, is filled in from the germline J gene. The J gene is TRBJ1-1, the V gene TRBV19; 9 bases fit TRBD1. V was pared by 6 bases and J by 1 base, with 3 bases of the junction left unmatched. This CDR3 comprises 14 residues. Germline values: CDR1 LNHDA, CDR2 SQIVND (reference sequence). The part of the CDR3 DNA that was read is TGTGCCAGTAGATGGGGACAGGGGAACACTGAA. This codes for CASRWGQGNTE. The full CDR3 protein is CASRWGQGNTEAFF.

This clone was seen many times. The sequenced part of the CDR3 DNA is TGCAGTGCGATGCGCGCAGGGAACACCGGGGAG. Translating gives CSAMRAGNTGE. The entire CDR3 protein is CSAMRAGNTGELFF. This chain joins TRBV20-1 and TRBJ2-2; no definite D call. The read stops 3 residues short of the end of the CDR3; the missing end is completed from the germline J gene. Germline CDR1 and CDR2: DFQATT and SNEGSKA (reference sequence). Trimming took 6 bases from V and 1 from J, leaving 12 bases between them. CDR3 size: 14 residues.

This clone was detected only a few times. The read halts 3 residues ahead of the CDR3 end, with the missing end drawn from the germline J gene. This chain connects TRBV11-3 to TRBJ1-1; TRBD1 aligns across 11 bases. J lost 5 bases, V lost 3 bases, and 5 bases had no gene match. Per germline, CDR1 SGHNT and CDR2 YENEEA. This CDR3 has 15 amino acids. The CDR3 reads CASSFSGTGGTEAFF. The DNA read from the CDR3 is TGTGCCAGCAGCTTCTCCGGGACAGGGGGGACTGAA. Together with reference TRBV11-3 and TRBJ1-1, the CDR3 gives the full variable domain: EAGVVQSPRYKIIEKKQPVAFWCNPISGHNTLYWYLQNLGQGPELLIRYENEEAVDDSQLPKDRFSAERLKGVDSTLKIQPAELGDSAVYLCASSFSGTGGTEAFFGQGTRLTVV.

On this clone: The read halts 3 residues ahead of the CDR3 end, with the missing end drawn from the germline J gene. V and J are TRBV7-9 and TRBJ1-1; 7 bases are shared with TRBD1. This CDR3 contains 13 residues. Looked up from germline, CDR1 is SEHNR and CDR2 is FQNEAQ (reference sequence). CDR3 protein: CASSRTGDRQAFF. Incomplete CDR3 DNA: TGTGCCAGCAGTCGCACAGGGGATAGACAA.

There are many counts of this clone. The observed sequence ends 3 residues before the CDR3 terminus, with the missing tail filled in from the germline J gene. This chain joins TRBV19 and TRBJ2-6; TRBD1 agrees at 7 bases. The J segment lost 0 bases and the V segment lost 10 bases, leaving 6 bases of the junction unmatched. There are 15 residues in the CDR3. CDR1 and CDR2 from the germline V gene are LNHDA and SQIVND (reference sequence). The DNA read from the CDR3 is TGTGCCACCCGAGGGGGCAGCTCTGGGGCCAACGTC. Its protein product is CATRGGSSGANV. The CDR3 in full is CATRGGSSGANVLTF. The full variable domain, with the rest looked up from reference TRBV19 and TRBJ2-6, is DGGITQSPKYLFRKEGQNVTLSCEQNLNHDAMYWYRQDPGQGLRLIYYSQIVNDFQKGDIAEGYSVSREKKESFPLTVTSAQKNPTAFYLCATRGGSSGANVLTFGAGSRLTVL.

This clone appeared a few times. The missing CDR3 end, 3 residues past where the read stops, is filled in from the germline J gene. V is TRBV11-2 and J is TRBJ2-5; D remains ambiguous. CDR1 and CDR2 from the germline V gene are SGHAT and FQNNGV. V shed 1 base and J shed 2 bases, with 8 bases lying between them. The CDR3 runs 14 residues. CDR3 sequence: CASSLGNSQETQYF. The sequenced CDR3 bases are TGTGCCAGCAGCTTAGGAAACAGTCAAGAGACC.

This clone was found a few times. The read ends 3 residues before the CDR3 terminus; that terminus is restored from the germline J gene. The chain is built from TRBV19 and TRBJ1-5, with 9 bases identical to TRBD1. Losses at the gene ends were 7 bases for V and 7 bases for J; bases not matched to a gene: 8. There are 14 residues in the CDR3. Germline values: CDR1 LNHDA, CDR2 SQIVND (reference sequence). CDR3 bases read: TGTGCCAGTATGGGACAGGGCGTACACCAGCCC. Protein product: CASMGQGVHQP. The CDR3 reads in full as CASMGQGVHQPQHF.

This clone was detected ten times or more. Read sequence stops 3 residues before the CDR3 end, and the germline J gene provides the missing end. V gene TRBV5-4 combines with J gene TRBJ1-3; D perhaps matches TRBD1 (6 bases). The V and J ends lost 3 bases and 2 bases respectively, with 6 bases between them. This CDR3 is 13 amino acids long. Germline V gene data show CDR1 as SGHNT and CDR2 as YYREEE (reference sequence). The sequenced part of the CDR3 DNA is TGTGCCAGCAGCTCAGGGGCTGGAAACACC. Translated: CASSSGAGNT. The complete CDR3 protein is CASSSGAGNTIYF.

Turning to this clone: With the read ending 3 residues before the CDR3 end, the germline J gene is used to fill in that end. The V gene is TRBV19, the J gene TRBJ1-6; TRBD1 matches at 7 bases. CDR1 and CDR2 (germline): LNHDA, SQIVND (reference sequence). This CDR3 has 15 residues. The junction had 4 bases not matched to a gene; V was cut back by 3 bases and J by 5 bases. CDR3 bases read: TGTGCCAGTAGTATGGGACAGATAAATAATTCACCC. It is translated as CASSMGQINNSP. The full-length CDR3 reads as CASSMGQINNSPLHF.

A note on this clone: The CDR3 extends 3 residues past the end of the read, so its final part is completed from the germline J gene. V is TRBV6-4 and J is TRBJ1-5; maybe TRBD1 (6 bases). The CDR3 extends over 14 amino acids. Germline lookup yields CDR1 MRHNA and CDR2 SNTAGT. V lost 4 bases to trimming and J lost 6 bases, with 13 bases between them. The CDR3 bases that were read are TGTGCCAGCAGTGTGGAAAGGGGGGGTCAGCCC. As protein: CASSVERGGQP. The entire CDR3 protein is CASSVERGGQPQHF.

This clone was counted a few times. The read falls 3 residues short of the CDR3 end, and the missing part is taken from the germline J gene. This sequence joins TRBV20-1 and TRBJ1-1; TRBD1 matches at 10 bases. Germline CDR1 reads DFQATT; CDR2 reads SNEGSKA (reference sequence). The CDR3 consists of 15 residues. V trimming: 0 bases; J trimming: 3 bases; junction bases outside the gene matches: 4. Here the CDR3 reads CSARDPGTGDTEAFF. Incomplete CDR3 DNA: TGCAGTGCTAGAGATCCCGGGACAGGGGACACTGAA.

As concerns this clone: The read comes to an end 3 residues before the CDR3 does, leaving the germline J gene to fill in the end. The genes are TRBV13 and TRBJ2-7, with TRBD1 matching over 10 bases. The junction had 10 bases not matched to a gene; V was cut back by 5 bases and J by 6 bases. Looked up from germline, CDR1 is PRHDT and CDR2 is FYEKMQ (reference sequence). This CDR3 is 15 amino acids long. CDR3 sequence: CASSPGDRGSSEQYF. Partial CDR3 DNA: TGTGCCAGCAGCCCCGGGGACAGGGGATCTTCCGAG.

This clone has a handful of counts. The read finishes 3 residues shy of the CDR3 end, and the germline J gene is used to complete it. The rearrangement links TRBV7-8 to TRBJ1-6; 7 bases align to TRBD1. The CDR3 extends over 17 amino acids. In germline, CDR1 is SGHVS, CDR2 FQNEAQ. The V and J ends lost 3 bases and 0 bases, in that order; junction bases with no gene match: 5. CDR3 amino acids: CASSFQGGSSYNSPLHF. The CDR3 bases that were read are TGTGCCAGCAGCTTCCAGGGGGGCAGCTCCTATAATTCACCC.

This clone has only a few counts. The CDR3 end lies 3 residues beyond the end of the read and is filled in from the germline J gene. V usage is TRBV7-6 and J usage is TRBJ1-1; D is possibly TRBD1 (6 bases). In germline, CDR1 is SGHVS, CDR2 FNYEAQ. V was shortened by 5 bases and J by 0 bases, with 10 bases between the two germline ends. The CDR3 consists of 14 residues. The CDR3 sequence is CASSLGQLNTEAFF. The part of the CDR3 DNA that was read is TGTGCCAGCAGCCTCGGACAGCTGAACACTGAA.

As to this clone: From the germline J gene comes the end of the CDR3, since the read stops 3 residues before it. V is TRBV7-2 and J is TRBJ1-1, with 7 bases fitting TRBD1. Germline-derived CDR1 and CDR2 are SGHTA and FQGNSA. The CDR3 has 12 amino acids. The CDR3 is CASSLHTGVAFF. The CDR3 bases that were read are TGTGCCAGCAGCTTACATACAGGGGTA.

Only a few counts were recorded for this clone. The read terminates 3 residues before the CDR3 end, so the remaining end is supplied by the germline J gene. This chain uses TRBV30 with TRBJ1-6, with TRBD1 as a possible D gene (5 bases). V lost 7 bases and J lost 10, with 14 bases in between. CDR1 is GTSNPN, CDR2 SVGIG, per germline (reference sequence). The CDR3 is made up of 12 amino acids. The CDR3 sequence: CAYSGQQSPLHF. CDR3 DNA, as far as it was read: TGTGCCTATTCCGGACAACAATCACCC.

CDR3 protein: CSGGGGGLSGNTIYF. The sequenced part of the CDR3 DNA is TGCAGCGGGGGTGGGGGGGGGCTCTCTGGAAACACC. The genes are TRBV29-1 and TRBJ1-3; D is perhaps TRBD1 (6 bases). The read terminates 3 residues before the CDR3 end, so the remaining end is supplied by the germline J gene. From germline, CDR1 is SQVTM and CDR2 ANQGSEA. Deletions cut 7 bases from V and 0 bases from J, with 16 bases between. This CDR3 has 15 residues.

This clone was observed at least ten times. The read is 3 residues too short to cover the CDR3 end, so that end is filled in from the germline J gene. The rearrangement uses TRBV12-3 or TRBV12-4 and TRBJ1-2; D gene ambiguous. The CDR3 is made up of 11 amino acids. Trimming removed 3 bases at V and 4 bases at J, with 3 bases between. The CDR3 bases that were read are TGTGCCAGCAGTTTTATCTATGGC. Translated, it gives CASSFIYG. The whole CDR3 sequence reads CASSFIYGYTF.